This T cell receptor beta chain came from a study of T cells in women clearing cervical HPV infection. Overall study context: Controls gave blood once infection was undetectable; cases at lesion identification.

Germline V gene data show CDR1 as LNHDA and CDR2 as SQIVND (reference sequence). Trimming took 6 bases from V and 3 from J, leaving 14 bases between them. The CDR3 contains 14 residues. Comment on this clone: The read ends 3 residues shy of where the CDR3 ends; the end is completed using the germline J gene.

The assay was immunoSEQ multiplex PCR, and TCRdb's table has in-frame clones only and misses some. Recorded for this sample: some 40,000 clones. The chain uses TRBV19 and TRBJ1-2, with a weak D call TRBD1 (6 bases). The receptor was isolated from a woman aged 18 to 75 with a cervical HPV16 infection that either progressed to CIN3+ or cleared (not recorded which). Sequenced sample: blood buffy coat. CDR3 region: CASRTTGWDYGYTF. The sequenced part of the CDR3 DNA is TGTGCCAGTAGGACCACAGGGTGGGACTATGGC.